This T cell receptor (beta chain) is from a study of cytomegalovirus exposure and HLA in healthy donors. The PCR had 60 Vbeta and 13 Jbeta primers. Assay used: immunoSEQ multiplex PCR; TCRdb lists only in-frame clones, some missing. Here the sample spans over 85,000 clones, more than 70% being singletons. This clone appeared a few times. The CDR3 is made up of 15 amino acids. V was clipped by 2 bases and J by 3 bases; unmatched bases: 6. CDR1 SGDLS and CDR2 YYNGEE come from the germline V gene. This TCR was recovered from a female donor in good health and CMV-seronegative. Sequencing used PBMCs. The rearrangement links TRBV9 to TRBJ1-2; 8 nucleotides match TRBD1. Here the CDR3 DNA reads TGTGCCAGCAGCGTGGTCTCACAGGGGGACTATGGCTACACCTTC. This gives the protein CASSVVSQGDYGYTF. Full variable domain (outside the CDR3, taken from reference TRBV9 and TRBJ1-2): DSGVTQTPKHLITATGQRVTLRCSPRSGDLSVYWYQQSLDQGLQFLIQYYNGEERAKGNILERFSAQQFPDLHSELNLSSLELGDSALYFCASSVVSQGDYGYTFGSGTRLTVV.